A single sample gave rise to the 29 T cell receptor beta chains below, sequenced in a study of metastatic and nonmetastatic thyroid tumors. TCRdb re-called clones from the PCR reads using MiXCR. The top ten hold around a fifth of the sample, which has about 20,000 clones, 15% to 18% seen once. Patients underwent thyroid surgery, and none had received any treatment before it. Specimen: blood. All receptors derive from a female donor with papillary thyroid cancer or a benign thyroid nodule (not recorded which). Some clones in this sample may be carry-over from other donors' samples.

Of note for this clone: At one end, the junction sequence differs from germline, possibly due to a read error. The V call is TRBV7-3, the J call TRBJ1-2; weak D call: TRBD1 (6 bases). From germline, CDR1 is SGHTA and CDR2 FQGTGA. The CDR3 is 16 amino acids. The CDR3 nucleotides are TGTGTCAGCAGCTCCCCAGGGGTCTCCACTAACTATGGCTACACCTTC. Encoded protein: CVSSSPGVSTNYGYTF.

The table lists this clone with many counts. The J gene is TRBJ1-1, the V gene TRBV7-3; D call uncertain. The CDR3 is 13 amino acids. V was shortened by 2 bases and J by 1 base, with 5 bases between the two germline ends. Germline loops: CDR1 SGHTA, CDR2 FQGTGA. CDR3 amino acids: CASSLPQNTEAFF. DNA of the CDR3: TGTGCCAGCAGCTTACCACAGAACACTGAAGCTTTCTTT.

The chain couples TRBV28 to TRBJ1-2, with D unclear. Germline V lookup: CDR1 MDHEN, CDR2 SYDVKM. Between the trimmed V and J ends, which lost 5 bases and 7 bases, there was a span of 11 bases. There are 12 residues in the CDR3. DNA of the CDR3: TGTGCCAGCAGTCCACGGACGGCTGGCTACACCTTC. As protein: CASSPRTAGYTF.

This clone was recorded at least ten times. The V call is TRBV4-2, the J call TRBJ2-5, with a tentative D call TRBD2 (5 bases). Trimming shortened V by 0 bases and J by 5 bases, and 7 bases separated the two germline ends. Germline-derived CDR1 and CDR2 are LGHNA and YNFKEQ. The CDR3 runs 13 residues. The CDR3 protein is CASSQERGETQYF. CDR3 bases: TGTGCCAGCAGCCAAGAACGCGGGGAGACCCAGTACTTC.

The chain combines TRBV4-2 with TRBJ2-7; TRBD2 matches 9 bases. Germline V gene data show CDR1 as LGHNA and CDR2 as YNFKEQ. CDR3 length: 16 amino acids. J lost 2 bases, V lost 0 bases, and 5 bases had no gene match. The DNA of the CDR3 is TGTGCCAGCAGCCAAGAGCTACCTAGCGGGGCCTACGAGCAGTACTTC. It yields the protein CASSQELPSGAYEQYF.

This clone showed up many times. The chain links TRBV10-3 to TRBJ2-1; 9 bases align to TRBD2. J was trimmed by 8 bases and V by 2 bases; bases with no gene match: 7. The CDR3 sequence is 15 residues long. The germline V gene has CDR1 ENHRY and CDR2 SYGVKD. CDR3 region: CAISELSSGGHEQFF. For the CDR3, the DNA is TGTGCCATCAGTGAGCTGAGTAGCGGGGGTCATGAGCAGTTCTTC.

This clone was detected ten times or more. This chain joins TRBV29-1 and TRBJ1-2; D is uncertain. Germline CDR1 is SQVTM and CDR2 is ANQGSEA. Trimming shortened V by 0 bases and J by 14 bases, and 19 bases separated the two germline ends. The CDR3 runs to 13 residues. The CDR3 sequence: CSVEDANFMIQTF. CDR3 DNA sequence: TGCAGCGTTGAAGATGCCAACTTTATGATACAGACCTTC.

This clone was seen repeatedly, ten times or more. The chain has TRBV7-2 and TRBJ1-1; D unresolved. Germline assignment: CDR1 SGHTA and CDR2 FQGNSA. V shed 8 bases and J shed 3 bases, with 7 bases lying between them. This CDR3 contains 11 residues. CDR3 sequence: CASGLHTEAFF. CDR3 in DNA: TGTGCCAGCGGACTTCACACTGAAGCTTTCTTT.

This clone occurred many times. The V and J genes are TRBV6-2 or TRBV6-3 and TRBJ2-6; a possible D gene is TRBD2 (6 bases). The CDR3 contains 18 residues. Germline loops: CDR1 MNHEY, CDR2 SVGEGT. The ends were cut back, 4 bases at V and 0 bases at J, with 16 bases in the middle. CDR3 sequence reads: CASSSRRDSHSGANVLTF. CDR3 nucleotide sequence: TGTGCCAGCAGTTCGCGCCGGGACTCCCACTCTGGGGCCAACGTCCTGACTTTC.

This clone was seen at least ten times. The gene calls are TRBV20-1 and TRBJ2-7, with 10 bases matching TRBD2. CDR3 length: 14 amino acids. The V gene end was trimmed by 3 bases and the J gene end by 6 bases; junction bases not matched to a gene: 8. The V gene's germline CDR1 is DFQATT and CDR2 SNEGSKA (reference sequence). The CDR3: CSARTGGTSAEQYF. The DNA of the CDR3 is TGCAGTGCTAGGACGGGGGGGACTAGCGCCGAGCAGTACTTC.

Of note for this clone: Sequence at one end of the junction differs from germline and may be a read error. This chain connects TRBV6-1 to TRBJ2-7; D is ambiguous. The CDR3 runs 15 residues. Germline CDR1 MNHNS, CDR2 SASEGT. CDR3 nucleotides: TGTGCCAGCAGCCCTCAGTGGTCGGTAGTCTACGAGCAGCACTTC. Its translation is CASSPQWSVVYEQHF.

This clone was counted many times. The chain carries TRBV20-1 and TRBJ2-3, with 7 bases lining up with TRBD2. The V and J ends lost 5 bases and 3 bases, in that order; junction bases with no gene match: 26. The V gene's germline CDR1 is DFQATT and CDR2 SNEGSKA (reference sequence). The CDR3 length is 20 residues. The chain's CDR3 is CSAQDTHLASGPLGTDTQYF. The CDR3 nucleotides read TGCAGTGCTCAAGATACTCACCTGGCTAGCGGTCCCCTGGGTACAGATACGCAGTATTTT.

The table lists this clone with many counts. The V gene is TRBV4-3, the J gene TRBJ2-3, with unresolved D. Trimming took 1 base from V and 2 from J, leaving 4 bases between them. There are 13 residues in the CDR3. CDR1 and CDR2 from the germline V gene are LGHNA and YSLEER. CDR3 region: CASSQAVTDTQYF. DNA of the CDR3: TGCGCCAGCAGCCAAGCGGTCACAGATACGCAGTATTTT.

This clone showed up many times. The gene calls are TRBV4-1 and TRBJ2-7; D possibly corresponds to TRBD1 (6 bases). Trimming took off 5 bases at V and 6 bases at J, with 17 bases between the two ends. The germline V gene encodes CDR1 MGHRA and CDR2 YSYEKL. The CDR3 runs 14 residues. CDR3 residues: CASSFAPGVGEQYF. CDR3 DNA: TGCGCCAGCAGCTTCGCGCCAGGGGTGGGCGAGCAGTACTTC.

The rearrangement joins TRBV20-1 to TRBJ2-7; possibly TRBD2 for D (6 bases). The V gene lost 6 bases and the J gene lost 6 bases, with 18 bases spanning the gap. The CDR3 is made up of 13 amino acids. In germline, CDR1 is DFQATT, CDR2 SNEGSKA (reference sequence). CDR3 in DNA: TGCAGTGCCGGCTCGGAGGGAATTTCCGAGCAGTACTTC. This sequence encodes CSAGSEGISEQYF.

At least ten counts were recorded for this clone. The J gene is TRBJ2-2, the V gene TRBV4-3; the D gene is possibly TRBD2 (5 bases). The length of the CDR3 is 13 residues. Germline V lookup: CDR1 LGHNA, CDR2 YSLEER. The V end was cut by 0 bases, the J end by 7 bases, with 6 bases between. The DNA of the CDR3 is TGCGCCAGCAGCCAAGAAGGAGGCGGGGAGCTGTTTTTT. Amino acids: CASSQEGGGELFF.

The chain links TRBV7-6 to TRBJ2-1; maybe TRBD2 (5 bases). Germline values: CDR1 SGHVS, CDR2 FNYEAQ. The CDR3 has 17 amino acids. Trimming removed 4 bases at V and 0 bases at J, with 16 bases between. The CDR3 is CASSSAGLRSSYNEQFF. The CDR3 DNA is TGTGCCAGCAGCTCCGCGGGCCTGAGGAGCTCCTACAATGAGCAGTTCTTC.

This clone has at least ten counts. The chain employs TRBV25-1 and TRBJ2-3, with unresolved D. Germline assignment: CDR1 MGHDK and CDR2 SYGVNS. This CDR3 comprises 14 residues. Trimming took off 4 bases at V and 2 bases at J, with 10 bases between the two ends. CDR3 nucleotide sequence: TGTGCCAGCAGTGTCGCAGGCTACACAGATACGCAGTATTTT. Translated: CASSVAGYTDTQYF.

In this sample, this clone turned up a few times. The rearrangement links TRBV12-3 or TRBV12-4 to TRBJ2-3; 10 bases fit TRBD2. Losses at the gene ends were 5 bases for V and 3 bases for J; bases not matched to a gene: 5. This CDR3 contains 15 residues. CDR3 sequence reads: CASSDSTSGTDTQYF. For the CDR3, the DNA is TGTGCCAGCAGTGACTCGACTAGCGGGACAGATACGCAGTATTTT.

The sample holds many counts of this clone. V gene TRBV12-3 or TRBV12-4 combines with J gene TRBJ2-2; 7 nucleotides line up with TRBD1. CDR3 length equals 14 residues. The V segment lost 8 bases and the J segment 2 bases; nucleotides outside the gene matches: 5. CDR3 DNA: TGTGCCAGCGTCGGACAGGTCAACACCGGGGAGCTGTTTTTT. Its translation is CASVGQVNTGELFF.

Concerning this clone itself: A much larger clone differs from this one at a single base, so this may be a read error. This rearrangement joins TRBV7-3 to TRBJ2-5; D is unclear. The CDR3 extends over 13 amino acids. Germline-derived CDR1 and CDR2 are SGHTA and FQGTGA. Trimming removed 2 bases from V and 1 base from J, with 5 bases in between. CDR3 residues: CASSLGVQETQYF. The CDR3, as DNA: TGTGCCAGCAGCTTAGGGGTCCAAGAGACCCAGTACTTC.

This clone was seen a handful of times. The genes are TRBV27 and TRBJ1-6; 11 bases agree with TRBD1. This CDR3 is 12 amino acids long. The germline V gene encodes CDR1 MNHEY and CDR2 SMNVEV (reference sequence). Trimming cost V 3 bases and J 15 bases; bases outside gene matches: 1. CDR3 region: CASSLGQGVLHF. The CDR3 DNA sequence: TGTGCCAGCAGTTTGGGACAGGGGGTCCTCCACTTT.

This clone was recorded a few times. The chain combines TRBV10-3 with TRBJ2-7, with D tentatively TRBD1 (6 bases). Germline V gene data show CDR1 as ENHRY and CDR2 as SYGVKD. The CDR3 contains 14 residues. V lost 6 bases to trimming and J lost 1 base, with 13 bases between them. In DNA, the CDR3 is TGTGCCATCAGGGGGGACATTTCTTCCTACGAGCAGTACTTC. Residues: CAIRGDISSYEQYF.

This clone has ten or more counts. The rearrangement uses TRBV20-1 and TRBJ2-7, with a weak D call TRBD1 (6 bases). The CDR3 has 14 residues. The germline V and J ends were trimmed by 7 bases and 0 bases, with 16 bases remaining between them. Per the germline V gene, CDR1 is DFQATT and CDR2 is SNEGSKA (reference sequence). The CDR3 region is CSVPRQALSYEQYF. The DNA of the CDR3 is TGCAGTGTCCCCCGACAGGCTCTCTCCTACGAGCAGTACTTC.

This rearrangement joins TRBV18 to TRBJ2-5; a possible D gene is TRBD2 (6 bases). The V end was cut by 2 bases, the J end by 5 bases, with 9 bases between. CDR1 KGHSH and CDR2 LQKENI come from the germline V gene. The CDR3 is 13 residues long. The CDR3 loop reads CASSPAGWETQYF. DNA of the CDR3: TGTGCCAGCTCACCAGCGGGGTGGGAGACCCAGTACTTC.

This clone was detected ten times or more. V gene TRBV5-5 combines with J gene TRBJ1-3; D is uncertain. Germline loops: CDR1 SGHKS, CDR2 YYEKEE (reference sequence). The CDR3 totals 16 residues. V lost 0 bases, J lost 0 bases, and 10 bases lay in between. In DNA, the CDR3 is TGTGCCAGCAGCTTGGAACTCTCTTACTCTGGAAACACCATATATTTT. Translating it yields CASSLELSYSGNTIYF.

In this sample, this clone turned up a few times. V is TRBV5-4 and J is TRBJ2-7; 9 bases map to TRBD1. The CDR3 contains 14 residues. J lost 3 bases, V lost 0 bases, and 1 base had no gene match. Germline CDR1 is SGHNT and CDR2 is YYREEE (reference sequence). CDR3 in amino acids: CASSLAGQGYEQYF. The CDR3 DNA follows: TGTGCCAGCAGCTTGGCGGGACAGGGCTACGAGCAGTACTTC.

Many counts were recorded for this clone. Different DNA sequences within this sample yield the same CDR3. The CDR3 protein is CASSPFARSGGPPTIQETQYF. CDR3 in DNA: TGTGCCAGCAGCCCCTTCGCCCGTAGCGGGGGGCCCCCAACGATCCAAGAGACCCAGTACTTC. The chain joins TRBV4-2 to TRBJ2-5, with 10 bases lining up with TRBD2. This CDR3 is 21 amino acids long. Losses at the gene ends were 4 bases for V and 1 base for J; bases not matched to a gene: 21. Germline CDR1 LGHNA, CDR2 YNFKEQ.

This clone was seen a handful of times. The chain carries TRBV5-6 and TRBJ1-2; D is possibly TRBD1 (6 bases). This CDR3 contains 13 residues. Germline CDR1 reads SGHDT; CDR2 reads YYEEEE. V was pared by 2 bases and J by 8 bases, with 13 bases between. CDR3 coding DNA: TGTGCCAGCAGCTTAGGGGGGGCCTGGGGCTACACCTTC. It encodes CASSLGGAWGYTF.